This T cell receptor (beta chain) originates from a study of CD8 T cells in Susac syndrome (dated by TCRdb to between 2018 and 2020). With regard to the full study: Of the Susac syndrome patients who were sequenced, roughly eight were in clinical remission while more than five had clinically active disease. At blood withdrawal, Susac syndrome patients were therapy-naive, treated with corticosteroids (with IVIg additionally given to some), or treated with IVIg alone. Repertoire sequencing was used to test whether CD8+ T cell activation and differentiation in Susac syndrome was antigen driven.

With regard to this clonotype: What antigen it recognizes has not been identified. No base-level quality is on record; no much larger clone is a single base apart.

The germline V gene yields LGHNA for CDR1 and YNFKEQ for CDR2. The cysteine opens and the phenylalanine closes a CDR3 of 15 amino acids. Only CDR3 DNA remains: 45 bases, in frame from the first base. Between the V and J ends, shortened by 1 base and 7 bases respectively, the junction contains 14 bases. RNA was extracted using the RNeasy kit, and 0.5 to 1 microgram was reverse transcribed with random hexamers. TCR beta CDR3 regions were amplified with the immunoSEQ multiplex PCR assay covering 54 Vbeta and 13 Jbeta segments. To correct PCR amplification bias, a synthetic template baseline was used for both primer optimization and computational correction. In the original analysis: Reads were assigned to V, D and J genes according to IMGT and analyzed in immunoSEQ Analyzer, with only productive sequences retained. Clonality was computed as one minus Shannon entropy normalized by log2 of the number of productive unique sequences. For each patient and control, public and private clones were evaluated within the 100 most prevalent clones. Clones were defined as Susac-specific when absent from the healthy and MS cohorts, from fewer than 1,300 published viral clones and from other ImmuneACCESS disease sequences. TCRdb reprocessing: public reads trimmed at Q25 with fastp, clones called with MiXCR, in-frame beta chains kept. One record per CDR3 amino acid sequence lists the most common genes and DNA. These V and J calls rely on TCRdb rather than the paper's analysis. For this sample there are 150,000 or so distinct CDR3 sequences; 95% to 96% appear just once. The ten largest make up 0.1% to 0.15% of the sample.

What the research found in general, with its limitations: The number of individuals in the TCR sequencing and HLA analysis was recognized as being relatively small. In patients with Susac syndrome, the CD4+ T cell repertoire showed no detectable clonal expansion.

Peripheral blood CD8+ and CD4+ T cells from healthy donors, Susac syndrome patients and multiple sclerosis patients were profiled using high-throughput TCR beta sequencing. Susac syndrome patients met recently defined diagnostic criteria for definite or probable disease. Bulk CD8+ and CD4+ T cells were purified by magnetic negative isolation, whereas CD8+ TEMRA cells were enriched by FACS. Blood was drawn into EDTA tubes, processed within 24 hours, and PBMCs were isolated by density gradient centrifugation. PBMCs intended for TCR sequencing were frozen in liquid nitrogen and were later thawed in a 37 degrees C water bath. The sorted or isolated CD4+, CD8+ and CD8+ TEMRA cells reached a purity of at least 90%.

This TCR came from a human donor with Susac syndrome. Rearrangement joined TRBV4-2 to TRBJ2-1; TRBD2 is perhaps the D gene, given 6 matching bases. The sequencing input was CD4+ T cells from PBMCs. The CDR3 reads CASSQVARELNEQFF. The DNA sequence reads TGTGCCAGCAGCCAAGTCGCTCGGGAGTTAAATGAGCAGTTCTTC.